This note documents a single TCR beta chain sequence. The antigen remains undetermined. The junction departs from the called germline gene at one end, perhaps through a read error. CDR3 length equals 12 residues. CDR1 is SGHAT, CDR2 FQDESV, per germline (reference sequence). TCRdb recomputed calls from the reads with MiXCR, one row per CDR3 protein. The sample shows around 450,000 distinct CDR3 sequences, 31% of them seen only once. This entry is derived from a study of T cell repertoires in cytomegalovirus infection. Study summary: Shared public TCR beta signatures pointed to both CMV infection and a matching HLA type. General study results and limits: Within the response measured ex vivo, HLA-C-restricted CMV-specific TCR beta clonotypes were dominant.

J is TRBJ2-5 and V is TRBV11-1; no clear D gene. The sequence was collected from a human donor in good health (CMV status not recorded). Some clones in this sample may be carry-over from other donors' samples. The material sequenced was PBMCs. The CDR3 region is CASRLGVPHTDF. CDR3 nucleotides: TGTGCCAGCAGATTAGGCGTCCCCCACACTGACTTC.